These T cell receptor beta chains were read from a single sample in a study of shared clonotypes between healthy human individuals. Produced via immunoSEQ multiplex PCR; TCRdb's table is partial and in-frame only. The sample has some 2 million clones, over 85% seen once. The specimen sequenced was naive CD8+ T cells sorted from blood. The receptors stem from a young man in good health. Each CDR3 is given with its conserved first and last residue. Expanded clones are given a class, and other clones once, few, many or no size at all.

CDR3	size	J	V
CASSFGSNQPQHF	NA	TRBJ1-5	TRBV5-6
CASSESTSVTYEQYF	NA	TRBJ2-7	TRBV10-1
CSVAHNEQFF	NA	TRBJ2-1	TRBV29-1
CASRTQGTSGSPGEQFF	NA	TRBJ2-1	TRBV7-9
CASSLIFGESYNEQFF	NA	TRBJ2-1	TRBV7-8
CASSAGLAGGHGELFF	once	TRBJ2-2	TRBV7-8
CASSPAVQGGGYTF	NA	TRBJ1-2	TRBV9
CASSLPSGTGEAGANVLTF	NA	TRBJ2-6	TRBV7-9
CASSLGDLRYNEQFF	NA	TRBJ2-1	TRBV5-1
CASSLGLAASEQYF	NA	TRBJ2-7	TRBV27
CASSGIGDSTDTQYF	NA	TRBJ2-3	TRBV2
CASSSGPSYEQYF	NA	TRBJ2-7	TRBV27
CASSIQGGGTEAFF	once	TRBJ1-1	TRBV13
CASSPRLNEKLFF	NA	TRBJ1-4	TRBV5-4
CASSGQVYEQYF	NA	TRBJ2-7	TRBV2
CASGTGQVTDTQYF	NA	TRBJ2-3	TRBV5-1
CASSLDDRVEQYF	once	TRBJ2-7	TRBV7-8
CASSPSDGEFILGYTF	NA	TRBJ1-2	TRBV27
CASSYLGGELFF	NA	TRBJ2-2	TRBV6-5
CASSPYRGSYEQYF	NA	TRBJ2-7	TRBV5-4
CASSSSAGEHTDTQYF	NA	TRBJ2-3	TRBV27
CASQTVNEQFF	NA	TRBJ2-1	TRBV27
CASSQDPGITYEQYF	NA	TRBJ2-7	TRBV4-1
CAWRFPPHPEAFF	few	TRBJ1-1	TRBV30
CASSLAGQVHPMETQYF	NA	TRBJ2-5	TRBV5-1
CASSTNPSGSAETQYF	NA	TRBJ2-5	TRBV11-2
CAGGELYGYTF	once	TRBJ1-2	TRBV6-1
CASSVDRGNTIYF	NA	TRBJ1-3	TRBV7-9
CASSYSGPTDTQYF	NA	TRBJ2-3	TRBV6-5
CASSLQGTGNTIYF	NA	TRBJ1-3	TRBV5-4
CAWSPTGEFYEQYF	few	TRBJ2-7	TRBV30
CASSAGQGLGYEQYF	NA	TRBJ2-7	TRBV9
CASSLQGSEAFF	NA	TRBJ1-1	TRBV27
CASTALEDREGSYTF	NA	TRBJ1-2	TRBV6-5
CASSLDSAGPTDTQYF	NA	TRBJ2-3	TRBV11-2
CASSYLATRETQYF	NA	TRBJ2-5	TRBV7-2
CASSLAANTAYEQYF	NA	TRBJ2-7	TRBV5-5
CASSLRAAGNGNTIYF	NA	TRBJ1-3	TRBV11-2
CASSLGGGRGTDTQYF	NA	TRBJ2-3	TRBV28
CASSYGTSNEQFF	NA	TRBJ2-1	TRBV19
CASSYTTGNTEAFF	NA	TRBJ1-1	TRBV6-5
CASSPQTPSYEQYF	NA	TRBJ2-7	TRBV5-5